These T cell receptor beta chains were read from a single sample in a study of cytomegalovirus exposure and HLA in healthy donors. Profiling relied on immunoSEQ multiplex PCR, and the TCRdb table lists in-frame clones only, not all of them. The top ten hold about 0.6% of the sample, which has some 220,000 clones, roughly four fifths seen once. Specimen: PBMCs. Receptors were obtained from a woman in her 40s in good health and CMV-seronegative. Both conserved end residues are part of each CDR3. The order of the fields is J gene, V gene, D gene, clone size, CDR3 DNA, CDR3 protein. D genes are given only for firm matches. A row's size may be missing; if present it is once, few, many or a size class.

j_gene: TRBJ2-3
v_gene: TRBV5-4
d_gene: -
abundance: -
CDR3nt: TGTGCCAGCAGCTTATGGGGGGGCACAGATGCGCAGTATTTT
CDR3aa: CASSLWGGTDAQYF

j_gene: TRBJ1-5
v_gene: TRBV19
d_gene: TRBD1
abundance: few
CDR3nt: TGTGCCAGTAGCCGGGACAGGGCACGGGCTGGACAGGCCCAGCATTTT
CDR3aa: CASSRDRARAGQAQHF

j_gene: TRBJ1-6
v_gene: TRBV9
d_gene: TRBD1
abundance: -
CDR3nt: TGTGCCAGCAGCGCAAATTCTCAGGGGGCCGCTAATTCACCCCTCCACTTT
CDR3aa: CASSANSQGAANSPLHF

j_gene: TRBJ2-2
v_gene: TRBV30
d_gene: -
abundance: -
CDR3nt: TGTGCCTGGGCGGGGAGGCGATCCGCGAACACCGGGGAGCTGTTTTTT
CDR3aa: CAWAGRRSANTGELFF

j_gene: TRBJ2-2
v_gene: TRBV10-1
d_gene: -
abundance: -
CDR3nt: TGCGCCAGCAGCCCAGGGTTGACCGGGGAGCTGTTTTTT
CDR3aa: CASSPGLTGELFF

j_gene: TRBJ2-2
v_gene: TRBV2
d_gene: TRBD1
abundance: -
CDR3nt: TGTGCCAGCATGGGACAGGGTGTTCGCGGGGGGAACACCGGGGAGCTGTTTTTT
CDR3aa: CASMGQGVRGGNTGELFF

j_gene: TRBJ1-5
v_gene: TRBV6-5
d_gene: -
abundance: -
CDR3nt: TGTGCCAGCAGTTCCCACGGGGTTGGGAATCAGCCCCAGCATTTT
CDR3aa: CASSSHGVGNQPQHF

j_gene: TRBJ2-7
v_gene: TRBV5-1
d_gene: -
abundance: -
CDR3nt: TGCGCCAGCAGCTTGTTCGGGGTACACTACTTC
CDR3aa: CASSLFGVHYF

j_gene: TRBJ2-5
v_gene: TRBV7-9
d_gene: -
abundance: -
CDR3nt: TGTGCCAGCAGCTTAGCCAGGCAGGGCCAAGAGACCCAGTACTTC
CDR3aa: CASSLARQGQETQYF

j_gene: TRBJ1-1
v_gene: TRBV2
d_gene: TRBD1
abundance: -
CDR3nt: TGTGCCAGCAGTAGGACAGGGGTAATGAACACTGAAGCTTTCTTT
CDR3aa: CASSRTGVMNTEAFF

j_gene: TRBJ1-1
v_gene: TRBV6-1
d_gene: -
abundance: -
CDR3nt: TGTGCCAGCAGGAACACAGGTCGAAACACTGAAGCTTTCTTT
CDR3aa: CASRNTGRNTEAFF

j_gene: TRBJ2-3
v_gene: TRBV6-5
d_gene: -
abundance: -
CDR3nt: TGTGCCAGCAAAACACAGGGTTCGTATACGCAGTATTTT
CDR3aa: CASKTQGSYTQYF

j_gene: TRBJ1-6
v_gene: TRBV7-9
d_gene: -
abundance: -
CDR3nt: TGTGCCAGCAGCTTTGGAGGCCCCCTCCACTTT
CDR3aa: CASSFGGPLHF

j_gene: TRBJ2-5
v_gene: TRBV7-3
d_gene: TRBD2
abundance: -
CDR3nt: TGTGCCAGCAGCTTAATCGGGGGGGTAGCGGGTGAGACCCAGTACTTC
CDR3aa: CASSLIGGVAGETQYF

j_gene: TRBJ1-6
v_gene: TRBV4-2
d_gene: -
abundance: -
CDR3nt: TGTGCCAGCAGCCAAGATGGAAGGGACTGGGAGGTGTCCTATAATTCACCCCTCCACTTT
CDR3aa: CASSQDGRDWEVSYNSPLHF

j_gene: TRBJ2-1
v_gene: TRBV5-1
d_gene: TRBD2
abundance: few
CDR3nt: TGCGCCAGCAGCGAAGGTCCAGCGGGGGACAATGAGCAGTTCTTC
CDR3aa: CASSEGPAGDNEQFF

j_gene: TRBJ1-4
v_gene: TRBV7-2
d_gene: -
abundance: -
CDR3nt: TGTGCCAGCAGCTTAGCGCACACAGGCCATAATGAAAAACTGTTTTTT
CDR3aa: CASSLAHTGHNEKLFF

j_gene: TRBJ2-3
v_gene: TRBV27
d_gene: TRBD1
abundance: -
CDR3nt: TGTGCCAGCAGACCCTGGCTAGGGGACAGCCGATCAGCTAGCACAGATACGCAGTATTTT
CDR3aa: CASRPWLGDSRSASTDTQYF

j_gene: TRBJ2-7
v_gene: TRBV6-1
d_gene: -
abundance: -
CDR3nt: TGTGCCAGCAGTGAAGCGCGGACTGGGAGGTACGAGCAGTACTTC
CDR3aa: CASSEARTGRYEQYF

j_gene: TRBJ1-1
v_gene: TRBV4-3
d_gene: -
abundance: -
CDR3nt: TGCGCCAGCAGCTTACGACGGGACACTGAAGCTTTCTTT
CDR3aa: CASSLRRDTEAFF

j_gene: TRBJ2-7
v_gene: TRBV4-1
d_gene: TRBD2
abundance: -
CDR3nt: TGCGCCAGCAGCCAAACCGGGACTAGCTACGAGCAGTACTTC
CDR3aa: CASSQTGTSYEQYF